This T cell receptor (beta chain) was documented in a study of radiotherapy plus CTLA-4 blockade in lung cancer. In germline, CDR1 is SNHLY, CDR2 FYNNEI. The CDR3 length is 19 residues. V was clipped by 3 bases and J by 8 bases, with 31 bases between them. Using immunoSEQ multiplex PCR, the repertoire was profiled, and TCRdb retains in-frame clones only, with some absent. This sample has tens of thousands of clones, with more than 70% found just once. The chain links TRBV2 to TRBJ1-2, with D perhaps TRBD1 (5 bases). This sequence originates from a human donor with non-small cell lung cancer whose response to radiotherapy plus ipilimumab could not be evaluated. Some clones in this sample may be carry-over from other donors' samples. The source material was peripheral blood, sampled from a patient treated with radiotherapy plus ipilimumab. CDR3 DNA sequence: TGTGCCAGCAGTGAGAGGCGGGACTCCTCGGGCGGGCGGGGTCGAGGCTACACCTTC. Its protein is CASSERRDSSGGRGRGYTF.